The rows below give T cell receptor beta chains drawn from one sample of a study of blood T cells in healthy people across ages. A single record per CDR3 protein comes from TCRdb applying MiXCR to the 5' RACE reads. This sample has some 1.6 million distinct CDR3 sequences, with 34% found just once. Material: blood. These TCRs come from a woman in her thirties in good health. The CDR3 runs from the conserved cysteine through the conserved F or W. For some rows the clone size is stated as once, few or many, or as a class when expanded; others skip it.

V gene	clone size	J gene	CDR3 protein
TRBV10-3	many	TRBJ1-2	CAISGGQGANGYTF
TRBV20-1	NA	TRBJ2-3	CSARRKDSTDTQYF
TRBV18	NA	TRBJ1-2	CASSPESLGYTF
TRBV28	NA	TRBJ2-7	CTSLQLGLWYEQYF
TRBV12-5	NA	TRBJ2-3	CANLLGDESDTQYF
TRBV3-1	few	TRBJ2-3	CASSPVGPRAADTQYF
TRBV7-6	NA	TRBJ1-2	CASSLGGNMDGYTF
TRBV20-1	few	TRBJ2-1	CSARDTRSSYNEQFF
TRBV6-1	few	TRBJ1-2	CASSEVNGNYGYTF
TRBV20-1	NA	TRBJ2-7	CSASQAFSSYEQYF
TRBV4-1	NA	TRBJ2-3	CASSPGRSSTDTQYF
TRBV13	many	TRBJ1-2	CASSSGQALYGYTF
TRBV15	few	TRBJ2-3	CATSREGQGSASTDTQYF
TRBV13	few	TRBJ2-7	CASSFRQGGGREQYF
TRBV30	NA	TRBJ1-3	CAWIGRAVRGNTIYF
TRBV7-9	NA	TRBJ1-1	CASSPPGRRVPTEAFF
TRBV5-1	NA	TRBJ1-4	CASSSSTATNEKLFF
TRBV11-2	NA	TRBJ2-1	CACRVGSSDEQFF
TRBV7-9	few	TRBJ2-1	CANYDPSGLAYNEQFF
TRBV18	NA	TRBJ2-7	CASPPYRDRNYEQYF
TRBV12-3/TRBV12-4	NA	TRBJ1-5	CASSFDRVQPQHF
TRBV25-1	NA	TRBJ2-2	CASKGWFGELFF
TRBV3-1	many	TRBJ1-2	CASSQGPNYGYTF
TRBV4-2	NA	TRBJ2-5	CASSQGGTTQETLYF
TRBV30	few	TRBJ1-5	CAWSSSLQGDQHF
TRBV18	NA	TRBJ2-5	CASSPRIIRAQETQYF
TRBV20-1	few	TRBJ1-5	CSARPRDNQPQHF
TRBV20-1	NA	TRBJ2-6	CSAKLGDSSFSGANVLTF
TRBV6-1	NA	TRBJ2-3	CASSDNSRGDTQYF
TRBV20-1	few	TRBJ2-7	CSARIGTSGRVPYEQYF
TRBV7-8	NA	TRBJ1-2	CASSLGGPPGQGYGYTF
TRBV20-1	NA	TRBJ1-4	CSASGSGTGNEKLFF
TRBV11-2	NA	TRBJ2-7	CASRRQHLSYEQYF
TRBV5-1	NA	TRBJ2-1	CASSFTTAGATNEQFF
TRBV28	NA	TRBJ2-7	CASTTDRGLYEQYF
TRBV5-1	NA	TRBJ1-1	CASSSGQAPGGMFPEAFF
TRBV9	once	TRBJ2-1	CASSPHIGGNEQFF
TRBV3-1	NA	TRBJ1-2	CASSQARRGGGYTF
TRBV20-1	few	TRBJ1-4	CSARDMVGTNEKLFF
TRBV7-2	many	TRBJ2-7	CASSTRAYEQYF
TRBV5-1	NA	TRBJ2-7	CASSLDRIGRPQYF
TRBV27	NA	TRBJ2-1	CASSLSSGREFF
TRBV15	few	TRBJ2-5	CATSRSSGGETQYF
TRBV28	NA	TRBJ1-1	CASSVRQLAFF
TRBV2	few	TRBJ1-5	CASTLSDNQPQHF
TRBV10-3	NA	TRBJ2-7	CAISVRENEQYF
TRBV29-1	NA	TRBJ2-1	CCVDRQPSSYNEQFF
TRBV7-3	NA	TRBJ1-1	CASSLFSSGTEAFF
TRBV7-8	NA	TRBJ2-1	CASSAQGARHNEQFF
TRBV27	NA	TRBJ2-1	CASTGPVRGSYNEQFF
TRBV27	NA	TRBJ2-7	CASSFSGGTHEQYF